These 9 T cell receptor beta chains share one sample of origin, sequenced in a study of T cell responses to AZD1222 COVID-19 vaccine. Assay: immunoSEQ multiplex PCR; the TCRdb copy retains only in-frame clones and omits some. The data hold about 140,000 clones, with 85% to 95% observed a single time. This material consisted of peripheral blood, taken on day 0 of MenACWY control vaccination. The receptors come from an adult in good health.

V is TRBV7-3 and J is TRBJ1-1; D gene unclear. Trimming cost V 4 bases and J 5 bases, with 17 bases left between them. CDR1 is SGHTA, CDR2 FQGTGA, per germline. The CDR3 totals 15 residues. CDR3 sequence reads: CASSSGSGWVTEAFF. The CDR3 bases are TGTGCCAGCAGCTCGGGGTCCGGGTGGGTGACTGAAGCTTTCTTT.

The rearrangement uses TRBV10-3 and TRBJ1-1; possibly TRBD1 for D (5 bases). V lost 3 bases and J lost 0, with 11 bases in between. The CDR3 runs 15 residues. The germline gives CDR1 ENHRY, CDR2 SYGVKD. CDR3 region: CAISDPGTLNTEAFF. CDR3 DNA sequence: TGTGCCATCAGTGATCCCGGGACCTTGAACACTGAAGCTTTCTTT.

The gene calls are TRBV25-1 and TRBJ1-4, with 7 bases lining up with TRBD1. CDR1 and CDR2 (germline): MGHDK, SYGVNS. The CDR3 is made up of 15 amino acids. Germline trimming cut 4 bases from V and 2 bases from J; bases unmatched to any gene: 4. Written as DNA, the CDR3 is TGTGCCAGCAGTGCGACAGGGTTGACTAATGAAAAACTGTTTTTT. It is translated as CASSATGLTNEKLFF.

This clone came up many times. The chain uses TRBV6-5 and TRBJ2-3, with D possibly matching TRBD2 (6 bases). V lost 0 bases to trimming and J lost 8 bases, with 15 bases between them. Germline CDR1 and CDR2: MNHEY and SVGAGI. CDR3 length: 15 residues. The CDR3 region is CASSYSPEGPGTQYF. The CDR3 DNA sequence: TGTGCCAGCAGTTACTCGCCGGAGGGCCCTGGTACGCAGTATTTT.

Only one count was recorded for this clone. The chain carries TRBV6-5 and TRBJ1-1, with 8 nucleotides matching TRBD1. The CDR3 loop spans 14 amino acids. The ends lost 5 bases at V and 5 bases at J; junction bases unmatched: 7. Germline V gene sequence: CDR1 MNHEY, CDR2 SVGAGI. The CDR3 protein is CASSPGQGRTEAFF. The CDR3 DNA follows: TGTGCCAGCAGTCCCGGACAGGGTAGGACTGAAGCTTTCTTT.

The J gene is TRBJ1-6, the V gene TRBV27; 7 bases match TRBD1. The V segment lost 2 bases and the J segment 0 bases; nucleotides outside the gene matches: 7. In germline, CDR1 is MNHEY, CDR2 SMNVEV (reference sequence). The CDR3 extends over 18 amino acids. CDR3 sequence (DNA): TGTGCCAGCAGTTTACAGGCGGGACAGAGCTCCTATAATTCACCCCTCCACTTT. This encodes CASSLQAGQSSYNSPLHF.

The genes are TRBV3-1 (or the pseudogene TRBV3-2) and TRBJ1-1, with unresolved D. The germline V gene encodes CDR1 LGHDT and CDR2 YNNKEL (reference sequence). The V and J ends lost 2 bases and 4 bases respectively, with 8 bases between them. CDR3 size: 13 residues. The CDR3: CASSQIASTEAFF. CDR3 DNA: TGTGCCAGCAGCCAAATCGCCAGCACTGAAGCTTTCTTT.

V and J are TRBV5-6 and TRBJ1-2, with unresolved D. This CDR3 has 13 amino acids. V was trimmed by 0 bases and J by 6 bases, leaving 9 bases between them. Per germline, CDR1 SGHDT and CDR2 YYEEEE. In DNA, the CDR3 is TGTGCCAGCAGCTTGGTGGACGGGGATGGCTACACCTTC. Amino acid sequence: CASSLVDGDGYTF.

CDR3 DNA sequence: TGCGCCAGCAGCCAAGCGTTTGGCAATCAGCCCCAGCATTTT. It yields the protein CASSQAFGNQPQHF. The chain joins TRBV4-1 to TRBJ1-5; no definite D call. Germline loops: CDR1 MGHRA, CDR2 YSYEKL. The V end lost 1 base, the J end lost 2 bases, and 6 bases lay between the germline ends. The CDR3 length is 14 residues.